The present T cell receptor (beta chain) was sequenced within a study of regulatory T cells in long-lasting Graves disease. Findings of the study overall: With a small sample size, accuracy may have been reduced. Gene preferences differed: TRBV28, TRBJ1-2, TRBJ2-5 in persistent cases.

The time point is: persistent/refractory GD, antithyroid drugs over 5 years with positive TRAb. The TCR library was made from RNA extracted from PBMCs. A volume of 8.5 to 10 milliliters of peripheral blood was collected in EDTA tubes. The germline V gene encodes CDR1 MNHNS and CDR2 SASEGT. The CDR3 sequence is 13 residues long. Trimming took off 5 bases at V and 5 bases at J, with 10 bases between the two ends. According to the study, TCR beta libraries were built with iRepertoire HTBI primers and CDR3-region Arm-PCR. In the authors' methods: Identified segments across samples numbered fewer than 80 TRBV and over 13 TRBJ. TCRdb redid the calling of the multiplex PCR reads with MiXCR, one entry per CDR3 protein. The V and J calls, along with clone size, are taken from TCRdb and not from the paper's own processing. The repertoire holds about 420,000 distinct CDR3 sequences, with about a quarter as singletons.

As regards this clonotype: What it binds is unknown.

The sample in question was peripheral blood mononuclear cells (PBMCs), obtained when the disease was refractory, from a patient treated with antithyroid drugs. The chain carries TRBV6-1 and TRBJ2-4; D may be TRBD1 (5 bases). The receptor comes from a female donor with Graves disease. CDR3 coding DNA: TGTGCCAGCAGTAGAGCGACAGAAAACATTCAGTACTTC. Its protein product is CASSRATENIQYF.